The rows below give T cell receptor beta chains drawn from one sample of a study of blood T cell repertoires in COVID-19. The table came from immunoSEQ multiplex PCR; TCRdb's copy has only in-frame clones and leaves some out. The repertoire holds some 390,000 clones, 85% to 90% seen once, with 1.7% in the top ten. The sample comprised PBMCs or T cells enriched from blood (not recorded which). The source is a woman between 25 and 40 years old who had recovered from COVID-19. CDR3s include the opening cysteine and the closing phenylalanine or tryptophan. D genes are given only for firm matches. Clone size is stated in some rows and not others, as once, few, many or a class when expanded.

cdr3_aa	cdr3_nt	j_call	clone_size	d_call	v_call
CAISTLRGYTF	TGTGCCATCAGTACCCTTCGGGGCTACACCTTC	TRBJ1-2	-	-	TRBV10-3
CASSLGLAGDTGELFF	TGTGCCAGCAGCTTAGGGCTAGCGGGGGACACCGGGGAGCTGTTTTTT	TRBJ2-2	once	TRBD2	TRBV7-3
CASKGGGVQPQHF	TGTGCCAGTAAGGGAGGGGGTGTGCAGCCCCAGCATTTT	TRBJ1-5	-	-	TRBV19
CAWNPRRQGRVSNEQFF	TGTGCCTGGAACCCAAGACGACAGGGACGCGTGAGCAATGAGCAGTTCTTC	TRBJ2-1	-	TRBD1	TRBV30
CASSTGQGMRSIPQHF	TGTGCCAGTAGTACCGGACAGGGAATGAGGAGTATTCCCCAGCATTTT	TRBJ1-5	-	TRBD1	TRBV19
CASRNPSGRRGETQYF	TGCGCCAGCAGGAATCCTAGCGGGAGACGTGGAGAGACCCAGTACTTC	TRBJ2-5	-	TRBD2	TRBV4-1
CASSSGLAGRGYEQYF	TGTGCCAGCAGTTCGGGACTAGCGGGACGGGGGTACGAGCAGTACTTC	TRBJ2-7	once	TRBD2	TRBV6-5
CSTGGLHNYGYTF	TGCAGCACCGGGGGTCTCCACAACTATGGCTACACCTTC	TRBJ1-2	-	-	TRBV29-1
CASTLRTGTGDEKLFF	TGTGCCAGCACCCTAAGAACCGGGACAGGGGATGAAAAACTGTTTTTT	TRBJ1-4	-	TRBD1	TRBV13
CASDDDSGRNSPLHF	TGTGCCAGCGACGACGACAGTGGTAGAAATTCACCCCTCCACTTT	TRBJ1-6	once	-	TRBV2
CASSFRDIPYEQYF	TGTGCCAGCAGCTTCAGAGACATACCCTACGAGCAGTACTTC	TRBJ2-7	once	-	TRBV7-9
CASSLERGRAYEQYF	TGTGCCAGCAGCTTAGAACGTGGCAGGGCCTACGAGCAGTACTTC	TRBJ2-7	-	-	TRBV7-9
CASSSLLDSYGYTF	TGTGCCAGCAGTTCGTTATTGGACAGCTATGGCTACACCTTC	TRBJ1-2	-	-	TRBV27
CASSQAQGSFSDTQYF	TGCGCCAGCAGCCAAGCCCAGGGTAGCTTCTCAGATACGCAGTATTTT	TRBJ2-3	-	-	TRBV4-3
CASSRWTGGSSDTQYF	TGTGCCAGCAGCCGATGGACAGGGGGCTCGTCGGATACGCAGTATTTT	TRBJ2-3	-	TRBD1	TRBV7-8
CASRRQGKDEQYF	TGTGCCAGCAGACGACAGGGGAAGGACGAGCAGTACTTC	TRBJ2-7	-	TRBD1	TRBV5-6
CASSEMVSYNEQFF	TGTGCCAGCAGTGAGATGGTCTCCTACAATGAGCAGTTCTTC	TRBJ2-1	-	-	TRBV28
CASSLASRTGHEKLFF	TGCGCCAGCAGCTTGGCCTCTCGGACAGGGCATGAAAAACTGTTTTTT	TRBJ1-4	-	TRBD1	TRBV5-1
CASSTDRVNEQFF	TGTGCCAGCAGCACGGACAGGGTCAATGAGCAGTTCTTC	TRBJ2-1	-	TRBD1	TRBV5-4
CASSQAFGRASSLHEQYF	TGCGCCAGCAGCCAAGCATTTGGGAGAGCCTCTTCTCTCCACGAGCAGTACTTC	TRBJ2-7	-	-	TRBV4-1
CSASYAGGRHPPNEQFF	TGCAGTGCTAGTTATGCGGGTGGACGGCATCCACCGAATGAGCAGTTCTTC	TRBJ2-1	-	-	TRBV20-1
CASSPGTGVYEQYF	TGTGCCAGCAGTCCCGGGACAGGGGTGTACGAGCAGTACTTC	TRBJ2-7	-	TRBD1	TRBV6-6
CASRKEPGQRDTEAFF	TGTGCCAGCAGAAAAGAACCGGGACAGCGGGACACTGAAGCTTTCTTT	TRBJ1-1	-	TRBD1	TRBV5-4
CASSFQRGGANTGELFF	TGCGCCAGCAGCTTCCAACGCGGGGGAGCGAACACCGGGGAGCTGTTTTTT	TRBJ2-2	-	TRBD2	TRBV5-1
CAWRIPGTGGNEQFF	TGTGCCTGGAGGATACCCGGGACAGGCGGGAATGAGCAGTTCTTC	TRBJ2-1	-	TRBD1	TRBV30
CSVGLDKGF	TGCAGCGTTGGATTGGACAAAGGTTTT	TRBJ1-5	-	-	TRBV29-1
CASSLVGTGGVETQYF	TGTGCCAGCAGCTTAGTGGGGACAGGGGGCGTAGAGACCCAGTACTTC	TRBJ2-5	-	TRBD1	TRBV7-9
CASSGEGFAGYTF	TGTGCCAGCAGCGGGGAGGGTTTTGCGGGCTACACCTTC	TRBJ1-2	-	-	TRBV9
CASGWTGLNYGYTF	TGTGCCAGCGGGTGGACAGGCCTTAACTATGGCTACACCTTC	TRBJ1-2	once	TRBD1	TRBV2
CASSGSGTSENTGELFF	TGTGCCAGCAGTGGCTCCGGGACTAGCGAGAACACCGGGGAGCTGTTTTTT	TRBJ2-2	-	TRBD2	TRBV6-4
CASNKEYNEQFF	TGTGCCAGCAACAAGGAGTACAATGAGCAGTTCTTC	TRBJ2-1	-	-	TRBV12-3/TRBV12-4
CASSLDFGGSSYEQYF	TGCGCCAGCAGCTTGGACTTCGGGGGGTCTTCCTACGAGCAGTACTTC	TRBJ2-7	-	TRBD2	TRBV5-1
CASSQVRGGTSGELGQQFF	TGTGCCAGCAGCCAAGTCCGGGGAGGGACTAGCGGGGAGTTGGGGCAACAGTTCTTC	TRBJ2-1	-	TRBD2	TRBV4-2
CASSLAGGRANEQFF	TGTGCCAGCAGCTTGGCCGGGGGGAGGGCGAATGAGCAGTTCTTC	TRBJ2-1	-	TRBD2	TRBV5-4
CASSTGTNWSNEKLFF	TGTGCCAGTTCGACAGGGACAAATTGGTCTAATGAAAAACTGTTTTTT	TRBJ1-4	-	TRBD1	TRBV19
CASSLGGGAQSSGANVLTF	TGTGCCAGCAGCCTAGGCGGCGGCGCACAAAGCTCTGGGGCCAACGTCCTGACTTTC	TRBJ2-6	-	-	TRBV7-8
CASSSRGGAYEQYF	TGTGCCAGCAGCTCACGGGGGGGAGCCTACGAGCAGTACTTC	TRBJ2-7	-	TRBD2	TRBV7-8
CASSLGDTEAFF	TGTGCCAGCAGTCTGGGAGACACTGAAGCTTTCTTT	TRBJ1-1	-	-	TRBV12-3/TRBV12-4
CASSLTATSTDTQYF	TGTGCCAGCAGCCTGACAGCTACTAGCACAGATACGCAGTATTTT	TRBJ2-3	-	-	TRBV7-2
CASSPLAGGPDEQYF	TGCGCCAGCAGCCCTTTAGCGGGAGGGCCCGACGAGCAGTACTTC	TRBJ2-7	-	TRBD2	TRBV4-1
CASSLLGQGLYEQYF	TGCGCCAGCAGCCTTCTCGGACAGGGACTCTACGAGCAGTACTTC	TRBJ2-7	-	TRBD1	TRBV5-1
CASSLEGGSRPQHF	TGTGCCAGCAGCTTAGAAGGGGGCTCTCGGCCCCAGCATTTT	TRBJ1-5	-	TRBD1	TRBV7-9
CASSHPDRVGSYEQYF	TGTGCCAGCAGCCATCCCGACAGGGTGGGATCCTACGAGCAGTACTTC	TRBJ2-7	-	TRBD1	TRBV14
CAVRRGGIGYEQYF	TGTGCCGTACGAAGGGGAGGTATCGGGTACGAGCAGTACTTC	TRBJ2-7	-	-	TRBV27
CASSQEGTGYEQYF	TGCGCCAGCAGCCAAGAAGGTACAGGGTACGAGCAGTACTTC	TRBJ2-7	-	-	TRBV4-1
CASSQFRVGTGELFF	TGCGCCAGCAGCCAATTCAGGGTAGGAACCGGGGAGCTGTTTTTT	TRBJ2-2	few	-	TRBV4-1
CSASRQGNTEAFF	TGCAGCGCGTCGCGACAGGGTAACACTGAAGCTTTCTTT	TRBJ1-1	-	TRBD1	TRBV29-1
CASRPRGVREKLFF	TGTGCCAGCAGACCCAGGGGGGTAAGGGAAAAACTGTTTTTT	TRBJ1-4	-	TRBD1	TRBV27
CATSDPGELTGELFF	TGTGCCACCAGTGACCCCGGTGAACTGACCGGGGAGCTGTTTTTT	TRBJ2-2	-	-	TRBV24-1
CAISESQDRLFNEQFF	TGTGCCATCAGTGAGTCGCAGGACAGGTTATTCAATGAGCAGTTCTTC	TRBJ2-1	once	TRBD1	TRBV10-3
CSAQQGQEAFF	TGCAGTGCCCAACAGGGACAAGAAGCTTTCTTT	TRBJ1-1	-	-	TRBV20-1
CASSLGLAGGDTDTQYF	TGTGCCAGCAGCTTAGGGCTAGCGGGGGGCGACACAGATACGCAGTATTTT	TRBJ2-3	few	TRBD2	TRBV7-3
CAWAPQPGGISTGELFF	TGTGCCTGGGCACCTCAACCTGGCGGGATTAGCACCGGGGAGCTGTTTTTT	TRBJ2-2	once	-	TRBV30
CASSDGGVRGAFF	TGTGCCAGCAGTGACGGGGGGGTGAGGGGAGCTTTCTTT	TRBJ1-1	-	-	TRBV2
CASSTGVGSPLHF	TGTGCCAGTAGTACAGGGGTGGGATCACCCCTCCACTTT	TRBJ1-6	-	-	TRBV19
CASSVGSINTEAFF	TGTGCCAGCAGCGTAGGTTCTATAAACACTGAAGCTTTCTTT	TRBJ1-1	once	-	TRBV9
CASSFRGHGNTIYF	TGTGCCAGCAGCTTCAGGGGACATGGAAACACCATATATTTT	TRBJ1-3	-	-	TRBV28